The 19 T cell receptor beta chains in this list originate from one sample, sequenced in a study of OX40 agonist ivuxolimab in advanced cancers. The table came from immunoSEQ multiplex PCR; TCRdb's copy has only in-frame clones and leaves some out. The sample includes 30,000 or so clones, approximately 91% of them seen just once. The sequenced sample was CD4+ or CD8+ T cells sorted from blood, obtained in a trial of the OX40 agonist ivuxolimab. Receptors originate from an adult with an advanced solid tumor such as melanoma, head and neck, liver or kidney cancer.

The chain recombines TRBV9 with TRBJ1-5; D gene ambiguous. Looked up from germline, CDR1 is SGDLS and CDR2 is YYNGEE. This CDR3 is built from 15 residues. Trimming left V 7 bases short and J 2 bases short, with 16 bases between. This CDR3 is CASSPEGGRNQPQHF. The CDR3, as DNA: TGTGCCAGCTCCCCAGAGGGAGGGCGCAATCAGCCCCAGCATTTT.

CDR3 loop: CASSLSGGAYEQYF. In DNA form, the CDR3 reads TGTGCCAGCAGCCTTAGCGGGGGGGCCTACGAGCAGTACTTC. The chain recombines TRBV6-1 with TRBJ2-7; 11 bases agree with TRBD2. The CDR3 is 14 amino acids. CDR1 and CDR2 (germline): MNHNS, SASEGT. With 6 bases clipped from V and 2 bases from J, the junction kept 3 bases outside the gene matches.

The CDR3 is CASSLDPQGAYEQYF. CDR3 nucleotides: TGTGCCAGCAGCTTAGACCCGCAGGGAGCCTACGAGCAGTACTTC. The genes are TRBV11-2 and TRBJ2-7, with D possibly called TRBD1 or TRBD2 (5 bases each). Germline assignment: CDR1 SGHAT and CDR2 FQNNGV. Trimming pared 0 bases from V and 2 bases from J, leaving 11 bases between. This CDR3 has 15 amino acids.

The CDR3 nucleotides are TGCGCCAGCAGCGGGGGACAGGGGGAGGACTATGGCTACACCTTC. This translates into CASSGGQGEDYGYTF. V usage is TRBV4-1 and J usage is TRBJ1-2; the match to TRBD1 covers 11 bases. The CDR3 sequence is 15 residues long. Unmatched junction bases numbered 5, after V lost 5 bases and J lost 3 bases. Germline V CDR1 and CDR2: MGHRA, YSYEKL.

The chain has TRBV27 and TRBJ1-2; possible D gene TRBD1, 6 bases. V lost 0 bases and J 5 bases, leaving 13 bases between the germline ends. CDR1 is MNHEY, CDR2 SMNVEV, per germline (reference sequence). The CDR3 contains 15 residues. In DNA, the CDR3 is TGTGCCAGCAGTTTATCCCCAGGGACACCTTATGGCTACACCTTC. Encoded protein: CASSLSPGTPYGYTF.

A single count supports this clone. This chain connects TRBV5-4 to TRBJ2-7; 8 bases align to TRBD2. Trimming at V came to 0 bases and at J to 2 bases, leaving 7 bases not matched to a gene. The CDR3 contains 16 residues. Germline V gene lookup returns CDR1 SGHNT and CDR2 YYREEE (reference sequence). The CDR3 loop is CASSLAEGLVTYEQYF. The CDR3 region has the DNA TGTGCCAGCAGCTTGGCCGAGGGACTAGTTACCTACGAGCAGTACTTC.

The rearrangement links TRBV6-1 to TRBJ1-5; D is undetermined. The germline V and J ends were trimmed by 4 bases and 0 bases, with 7 bases remaining between them. Germline V CDR1 and CDR2: MNHNS, SASEGT. CDR3 size: 14 residues. The CDR3 spells CASSGGDSNQPQHF. Written as DNA, the CDR3 is TGTGCCAGCAGTGGGGGAGATAGCAATCAGCCCCAGCATTTT.

J is TRBJ2-2 and V is TRBV30; 14 bases are shared with TRBD2. The V gene's germline CDR1 is GTSNPN and CDR2 SVGIG (reference sequence). The ends lost 5 bases at V and 6 bases at J; junction bases unmatched: 8. The CDR3 runs 16 residues. The CDR3 reads CAWEGPGLAGAGELFF. In nucleotides, the CDR3 is TGTGCCTGGGAGGGTCCGGGACTAGCGGGAGCCGGGGAGCTGTTTTTT.

This rearrangement joins TRBV7-9 to TRBJ2-7, with D perhaps TRBD1 (6 bases). The length of the CDR3 is 15 residues. Looked up from germline, CDR1 is SEHNR and CDR2 is FQNEAQ (reference sequence). Trimming took off 5 bases at V and 5 bases at J, with 19 bases between the two ends. CDR3: CASSLSRVRDNEQYF. CDR3 in DNA: TGTGCCAGCAGCCTGTCTCGGGTCCGGGACAACGAGCAGTACTTC.

Only one count was recorded for this clone. The J gene is TRBJ1-1, the V gene TRBV5-1; the D is unclear. Per germline, CDR1 SGHRS and CDR2 YFSETQ. With 0 bases removed from V and 5 bases from J, the gap between germline ends came to 5 bases. CDR3 length equals 12 residues. CDR3 coding DNA: TGCGCCAGCAGCTTGGTCGGGACTGAAGCTTTCTTT. Translating it yields CASSLVGTEAFF. Full variable domain (rest looked up from reference TRBV5-1 and TRBJ1-1): KAGVTQTPRYLIKTRGQQVTLSCSPISGHRSVSWYQQTPGQGLQFLFEYFSETQRNKGNFPGRFSGRQFSNSRSEMNVSTLELGDSALYLCASSLVGTEAFFGQGTRLTVV.

The chain links TRBV5-1 to TRBJ2-1; the D gene is possibly TRBD1 (7 bases). Trimming pared 4 bases from V and 4 bases from J, leaving 15 bases between. This CDR3 comprises 15 residues. Germline CDR1 reads SGHRS; CDR2 reads YFSETQ. CDR3 sequence reads: CASSRGGTEYNEQFF. The CDR3 DNA reads as TGCGCCAGCAGCCGAGGGGGGACAGAATACAATGAGCAGTTCTTC.

The J gene is TRBJ1-1, the V gene TRBV6-6; D gene unclear. Trimming cost V 4 bases and J 2 bases, with 11 bases left between them. The germline V gene encodes CDR1 MNHNY and CDR2 SVGAGI (reference sequence). The CDR3 has 14 residues. CDR3: CASSFGSTNTEAFF. DNA for the CDR3: TGTGCCAGCAGTTTTGGCAGTACAAACACTGAAGCTTTCTTT.

The chain combines TRBV11-2 with TRBJ2-1, with D maybe TRBD1 (7 bases). CDR1 and CDR2 (germline): SGHAT, FQNNGV. CDR3 length equals 16 residues. V lost 6 bases, J lost 0 bases, and 15 bases lay in between. CDR3 loop: CASRKAGGSSYNEQFF. The CDR3 nucleotides are TGTGCCAGCAGGAAAGCAGGGGGGAGCTCCTACAATGAGCAGTTCTTC.

This clone was found once. The chain joins TRBV4-2 to TRBJ1-1; no clear D. Looked up from germline, CDR1 is LGHNA and CDR2 is YNFKEQ. With 3 bases removed from V and 2 bases from J, the gap between germline ends came to 4 bases. The CDR3 contains 12 residues. The CDR3 loop reads CASSQINTEAFF. In nucleotides, the CDR3 is TGTGCCAGCAGCCAGATAAACACTGAAGCTTTCTTT.

The rearrangement uses TRBV28 and TRBJ1-2; 9 nucleotides align to TRBD1. The CDR3 is 15 amino acids. The germline V gene has CDR1 MDHEN and CDR2 SYDVKM. V lost 6 bases and J lost 4; bases outside the gene matches: 9. The CDR3 here is CASRISDRGGYGYTF. DNA for the CDR3: TGTGCCAGCAGGATTTCGGACAGGGGCGGCTATGGCTACACCTTC.

This rearrangement joins TRBV14 to TRBJ1-1; no clear D. This CDR3 has 13 residues. Trimming took 1 base from V and 10 from J, leaving 13 bases between them. Looked up from germline, CDR1 is SGHDN and CDR2 is FVKESK. CDR3 nucleotide sequence: TGTGCCAGCAGCCAAGCGCCGAGAAACTCAGCTTTCTTT. Translation: CASSQAPRNSAFF.

The genes are TRBV6-5 and TRBJ1-1; the D is unclear. V was trimmed by 2 bases and J by 3 bases, leaving 10 bases between them. The CDR3 length is 14 residues. Germline assignment: CDR1 MNHEY and CDR2 SVGAGI. CDR3 region: CASSYAGSYTEAFF. The CDR3 DNA sequence: TGTGCCAGCAGTTACGCTGGGAGCTACACTGAAGCTTTCTTT.

The CDR3 region has the DNA TGTGCCAGCAGCTTAACCGGGGGGGACTACAATGAGCAGTTCTTC. Its protein is CASSLTGGDYNEQFF. The chain is built from TRBV7-3 and TRBJ2-1, with 8 nucleotides matching TRBD2. The CDR3 loop spans 15 amino acids. The trim removed 0 bases at V and 3 bases at J, leaving 1 base unmatched. Germline CDR1 reads SGHTA; CDR2 reads FQGTGA.

The rearrangement uses TRBV6-5 and TRBJ2-1; TRBD1 agrees at 10 bases. This CDR3 comprises 14 residues. CDR1 is MNHEY and CDR2 is SVGAGI in the germline V gene. Trimming cost V 6 bases and J 5 bases; bases outside gene matches: 4. The CDR3 nucleotides are TGTGCCAGCAGCCCGGGACAGGGGCACAATGAGCAGTTCTTC. It is translated as CASSPGQGHNEQFF.